The entry below describes one T cell receptor beta chain. Its antigen remains undetermined. No base quality information exists; no much larger clone differs at one position. Genomic DNA was extracted from sorted cells for sequencing of the TCRbeta CDR3 region. The immunoSEQ Assay was used for sequencing of TCRbeta CDR3 regions. TCRdb carries this immuneACCESS record with in-frame sequences only. Its versions omit some clonotypes, under half of them owing to an unresolved V gene in the studies checked, with the rest unexplained. Within this sample are about 74,000 clones, with roughly 82% of them counted one time only. The ten largest clonotypes hold 6.9% of the sample. Patients with a history of autoimmune disease or receiving systemic immunosuppression were excluded from the trial. Peripheral blood for TCR sequencing was drawn from every dose cohort at baseline, at cycle 4 day 1 and at cycle 7 day 1. The samples were drawn from a first-in-human, open-label, multicenter phase I dose-escalation trial of ivuxolimab. Adults with locally advanced or metastatic melanoma, renal cell, hepatocellular, or head and neck squamous cell carcinoma were enrolled in the trial. Before TCR sequencing, CD4+ T cells and CD8+ T cells from peripheral blood were sorted into separate populations.

The CDR3, cysteine through phenylalanine, is 18 amino acids long. Only the CDR3 DNA stays, 54 bases, in frame from base 1. The CDR1 and CDR2 encoded by the germline V gene (reference sequence) are LNHDA and SQIVND. V and J are trimmed by 5 bases and 2 bases, and the gene matches miss 11 bases of the junction. The data belong to a study of OX40 agonist ivuxolimab in advanced cancers. Regarding the study in general: Ivuxolimab was a fully human IgG2 agonistic monoclonal antibody targeting the costimulatory receptor OX40 (CD134). Intravenous ivuxolimab was administered to patients every 2 weeks at six dose levels: 0.01, 0.1, 0.3, 1.5, 3 and 10 mg/kg. Of the roughly 50 dose-escalation patients, hepatocellular carcinoma was present in roughly 19, melanoma in about 15, renal cell carcinoma in 9 and head and neck cancer in 9. The dose-escalation cohort was roughly 80% male with a mean age of approximately 60 years, ranging from about 23 to 85. Prior anti-PD-1, anti-PD-L1 or anti-CTLA-4 therapy was permitted, and checkpoint inhibitors had been received by more than 35% of dose-escalation patients. Partial responses were achieved by three dose-escalation patients, of whom one had hepatocellular carcinoma and two had cutaneous melanoma. Peripheral TCRbeta sequencing aimed to test whether ivuxolimab altered TCR sequence diversity and caused clonal T-cell expansion. The paper covers the monotherapy dose-escalation part of the phase I ivuxolimab trial, which included N = 52 patients. What the research found in general, with its limitations: Partial responders in the 0.1-3.0 mg/kg groups had among the lowest normalized peripheral clonal expansion, especially among CD8+ T cells. Low levels of normalized T-cell clonal expansion were also seen in some nonresponding patients. At doses of 0.1 to 3.0 mg/kg, clonal expansion of both CD4+ and CD8+ T cells in blood was seen between baseline and week 6. The antigen specificity of the peripheral T cells that underwent clonal expansion was not determined. After ivuxolimab, CD8+ T cells had more expanded clones than CD4+ T cells on average.

The chain was built from TRBV19 and TRBJ2-6, and TRBD2 matches 8 of the central bases. The specimen was CD4+ or CD8+ T cells sorted from blood, collected in a trial of the OX40 agonist ivuxolimab. This clonotype was sampled from an adult with an advanced solid tumor such as melanoma, head and neck, liver or kidney cancer. For the CDR3, the sequence is CASSPRTRGGPGANVLTF. The DNA sequence is as follows: TGTGCCAGTAGTCCGCGGACCCGGGGGGGCCCTGGGGCCAACGTCCTGACTTTC.